This note documents a single T cell receptor (beta chain) sequence. The CDR3 extends over 12 amino acids. Germline CDR1 is MGHDK and CDR2 is SYGVNS. Trimming cost V 3 bases and J 6 bases, with 3 bases left between them. RNA in amounts of roughly 0.45 to 1 ug was reverse transcribed with random hexamers. TCRdb reprocessed the immunoSEQ multiplex PCR reads via MiXCR and lists one record per CDR3 protein. Here the sample spans 150,000 to 200,000 distinct CDR3 sequences, approximately 94% being singletons. Peripheral blood CD8+ and CD4+ T cells were profiled by TCR beta sequencing. These data come from a study of CD8 T cells in Susac syndrome.

Sequenced sample: CD4+ T cells from PBMCs. The source is a human donor with multiple sclerosis. The rearrangement uses TRBV25-1 and TRBJ1-6; D is unresolved. The CDR3 here is CASSDSNSPLHF. CDR3 nucleotide sequence: TGTGCCAGCAGTGATAGTAATTCACCCCTCCACTTT.